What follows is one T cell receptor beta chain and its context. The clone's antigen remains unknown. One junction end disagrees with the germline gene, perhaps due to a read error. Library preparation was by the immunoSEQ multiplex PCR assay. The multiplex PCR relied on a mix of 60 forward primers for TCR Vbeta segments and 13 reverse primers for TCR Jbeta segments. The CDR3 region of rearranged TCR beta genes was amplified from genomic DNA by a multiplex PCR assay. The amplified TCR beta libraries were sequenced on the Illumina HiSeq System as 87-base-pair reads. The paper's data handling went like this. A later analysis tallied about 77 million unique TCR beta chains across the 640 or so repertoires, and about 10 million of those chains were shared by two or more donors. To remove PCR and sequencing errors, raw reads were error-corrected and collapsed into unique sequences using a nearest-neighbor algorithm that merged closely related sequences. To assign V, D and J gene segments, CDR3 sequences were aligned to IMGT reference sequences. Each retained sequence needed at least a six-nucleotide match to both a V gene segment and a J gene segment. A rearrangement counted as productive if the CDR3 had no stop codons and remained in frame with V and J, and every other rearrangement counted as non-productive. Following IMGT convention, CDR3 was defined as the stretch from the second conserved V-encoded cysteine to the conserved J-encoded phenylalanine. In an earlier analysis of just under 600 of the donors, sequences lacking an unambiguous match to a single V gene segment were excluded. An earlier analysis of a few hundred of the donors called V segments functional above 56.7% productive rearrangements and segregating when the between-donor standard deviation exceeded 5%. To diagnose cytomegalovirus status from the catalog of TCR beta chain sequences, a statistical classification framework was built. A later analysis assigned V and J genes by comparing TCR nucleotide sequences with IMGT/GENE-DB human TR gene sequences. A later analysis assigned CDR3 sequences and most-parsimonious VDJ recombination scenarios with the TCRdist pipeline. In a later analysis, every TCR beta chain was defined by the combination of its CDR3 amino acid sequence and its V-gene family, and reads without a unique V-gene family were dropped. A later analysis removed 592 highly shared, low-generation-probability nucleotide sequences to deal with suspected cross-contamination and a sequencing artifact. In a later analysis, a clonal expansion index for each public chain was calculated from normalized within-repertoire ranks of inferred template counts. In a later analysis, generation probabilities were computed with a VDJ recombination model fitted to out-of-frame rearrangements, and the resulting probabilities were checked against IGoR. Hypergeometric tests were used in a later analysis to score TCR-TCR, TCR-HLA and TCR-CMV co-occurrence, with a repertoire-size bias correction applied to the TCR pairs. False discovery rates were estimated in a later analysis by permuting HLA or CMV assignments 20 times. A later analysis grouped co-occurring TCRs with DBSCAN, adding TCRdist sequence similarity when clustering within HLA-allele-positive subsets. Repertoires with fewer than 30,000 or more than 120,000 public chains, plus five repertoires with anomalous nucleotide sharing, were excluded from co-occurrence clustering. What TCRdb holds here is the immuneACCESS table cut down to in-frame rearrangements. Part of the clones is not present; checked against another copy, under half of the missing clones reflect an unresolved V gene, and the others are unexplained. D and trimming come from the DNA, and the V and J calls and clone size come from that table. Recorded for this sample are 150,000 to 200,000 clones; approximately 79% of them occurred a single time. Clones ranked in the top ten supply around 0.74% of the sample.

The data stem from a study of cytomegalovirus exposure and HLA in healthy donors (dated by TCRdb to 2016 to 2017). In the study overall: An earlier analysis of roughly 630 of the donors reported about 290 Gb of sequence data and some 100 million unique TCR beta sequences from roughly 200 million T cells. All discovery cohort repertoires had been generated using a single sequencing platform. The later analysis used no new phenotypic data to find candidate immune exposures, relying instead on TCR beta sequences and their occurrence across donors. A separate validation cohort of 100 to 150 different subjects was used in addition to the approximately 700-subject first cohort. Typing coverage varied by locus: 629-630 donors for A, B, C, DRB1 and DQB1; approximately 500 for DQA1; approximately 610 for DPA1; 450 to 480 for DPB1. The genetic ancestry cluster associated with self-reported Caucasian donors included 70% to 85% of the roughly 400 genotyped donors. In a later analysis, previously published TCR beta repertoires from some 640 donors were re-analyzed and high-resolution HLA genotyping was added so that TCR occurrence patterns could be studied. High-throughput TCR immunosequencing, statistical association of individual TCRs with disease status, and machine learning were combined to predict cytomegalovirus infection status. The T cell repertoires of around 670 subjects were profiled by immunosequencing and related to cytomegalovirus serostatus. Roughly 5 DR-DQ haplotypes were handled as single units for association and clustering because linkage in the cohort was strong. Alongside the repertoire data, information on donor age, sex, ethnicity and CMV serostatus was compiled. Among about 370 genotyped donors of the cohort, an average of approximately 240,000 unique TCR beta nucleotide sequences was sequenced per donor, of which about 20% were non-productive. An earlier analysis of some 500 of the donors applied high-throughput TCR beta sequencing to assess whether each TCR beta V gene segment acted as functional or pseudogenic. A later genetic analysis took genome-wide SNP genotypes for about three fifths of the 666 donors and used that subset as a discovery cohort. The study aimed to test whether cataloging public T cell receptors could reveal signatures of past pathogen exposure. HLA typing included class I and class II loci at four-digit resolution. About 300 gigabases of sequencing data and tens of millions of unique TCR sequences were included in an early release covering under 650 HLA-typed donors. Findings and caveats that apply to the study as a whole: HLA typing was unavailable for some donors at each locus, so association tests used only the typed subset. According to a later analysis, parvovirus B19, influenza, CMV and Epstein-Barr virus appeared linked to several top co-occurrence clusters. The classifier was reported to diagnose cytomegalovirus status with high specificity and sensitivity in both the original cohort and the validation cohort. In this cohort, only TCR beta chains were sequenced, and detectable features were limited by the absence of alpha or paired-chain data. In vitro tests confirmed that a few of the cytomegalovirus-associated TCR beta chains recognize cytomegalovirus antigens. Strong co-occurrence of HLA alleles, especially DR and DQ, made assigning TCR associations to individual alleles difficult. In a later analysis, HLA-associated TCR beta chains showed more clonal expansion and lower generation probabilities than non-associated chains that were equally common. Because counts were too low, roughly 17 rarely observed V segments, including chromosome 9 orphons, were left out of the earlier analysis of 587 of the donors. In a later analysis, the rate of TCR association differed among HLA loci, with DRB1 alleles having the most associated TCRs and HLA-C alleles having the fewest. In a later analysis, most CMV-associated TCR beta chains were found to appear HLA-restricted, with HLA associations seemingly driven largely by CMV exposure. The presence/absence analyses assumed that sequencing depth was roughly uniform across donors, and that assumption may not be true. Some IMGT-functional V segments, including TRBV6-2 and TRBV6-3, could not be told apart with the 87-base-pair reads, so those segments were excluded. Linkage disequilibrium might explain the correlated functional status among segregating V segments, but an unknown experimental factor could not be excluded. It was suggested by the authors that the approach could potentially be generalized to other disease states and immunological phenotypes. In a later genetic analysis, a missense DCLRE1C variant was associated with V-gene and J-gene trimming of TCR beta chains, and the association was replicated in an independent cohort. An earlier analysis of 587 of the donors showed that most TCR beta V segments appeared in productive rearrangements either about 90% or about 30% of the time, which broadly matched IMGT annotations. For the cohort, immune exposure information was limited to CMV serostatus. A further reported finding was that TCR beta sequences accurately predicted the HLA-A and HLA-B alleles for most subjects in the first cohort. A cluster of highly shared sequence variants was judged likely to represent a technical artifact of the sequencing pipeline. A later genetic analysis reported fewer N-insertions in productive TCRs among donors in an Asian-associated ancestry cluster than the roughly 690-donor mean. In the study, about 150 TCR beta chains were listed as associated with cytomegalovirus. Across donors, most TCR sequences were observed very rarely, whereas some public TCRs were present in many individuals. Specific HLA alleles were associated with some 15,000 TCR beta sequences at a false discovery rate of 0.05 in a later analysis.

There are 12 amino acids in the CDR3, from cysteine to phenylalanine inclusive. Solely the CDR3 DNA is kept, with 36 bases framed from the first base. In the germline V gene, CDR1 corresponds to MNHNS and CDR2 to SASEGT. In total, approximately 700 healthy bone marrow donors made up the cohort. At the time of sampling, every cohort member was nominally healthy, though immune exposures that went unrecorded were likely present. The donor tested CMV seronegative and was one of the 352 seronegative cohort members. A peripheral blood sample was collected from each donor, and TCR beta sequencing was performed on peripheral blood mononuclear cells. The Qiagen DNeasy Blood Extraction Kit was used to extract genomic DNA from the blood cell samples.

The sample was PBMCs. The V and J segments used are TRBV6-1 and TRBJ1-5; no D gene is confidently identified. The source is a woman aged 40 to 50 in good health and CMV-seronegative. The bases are TGCGGAGTCGCTTATAGCAATCAGCCCCAGCATTTT. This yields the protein CGVAYSNQPQHF.